This is a list of T cell receptor beta chains from one sample in a study of T cell responses to AZD1222 COVID-19 vaccine. The table came from immunoSEQ multiplex PCR; TCRdb's copy has only in-frame clones and leaves some out. In the table there are 120,000 or so clones, over 75% of which are singletons. The material sequenced was peripheral blood, taken on day 0 of AZD1222 vaccination. Every receptor here comes from an adult in good health. Each CDR3 is given with its conserved first and last residue. A D gene is named only where the DNA matches it firmly. A clone size is listed for some rows: how often the clone was seen (once, few, many), or a class if it is expanded.

V gene: TRBV2; J gene: TRBJ2-5; D gene: TRBD2; clone size: .; CDR3 protein: CASRGTGRPRETQYF; CDR3 DNA: TGTGCCAGCAGAGGGACCGGGAGGCCCAGAGAGACCCAGTACTTC
V gene: TRBV4-2; J gene: TRBJ1-5; D gene: .; clone size: once; CDR3 protein: CASSQTSGQNQPQHF; CDR3 DNA: TGTGCCAGCAGCCAAACCAGCGGACAGAATCAGCCCCAGCATTTT
V gene: TRBV6-2/TRBV6-3; J gene: TRBJ2-2; D gene: .; clone size: .; CDR3 protein: CASSDTGWELFF; CDR3 DNA: TGTGCCAGCAGTGACACAGGATGGGAGCTGTTTTTT
V gene: TRBV6-5; J gene: TRBJ2-7; D gene: TRBD2; clone size: .; CDR3 protein: CASTLGGGSSYEQYF; CDR3 DNA: TGTGCCAGCACCCTGGGTGGCGGGAGCTCCTACGAGCAGTACTTC
V gene: TRBV15; J gene: TRBJ2-5; D gene: .; clone size: .; CDR3 protein: CATSRDRNTETQYF; CDR3 DNA: TGTGCCACCAGCAGAGATCGGAACACGGAGACCCAGTACTTC
V gene: TRBV3-1/TRBV3-2; J gene: TRBJ2-7; D gene: .; clone size: .; CDR3 protein: CASSPGPLDYEQYF; CDR3 DNA: TGTGCCAGCAGCCCCGGCCCCTTGGACTACGAGCAGTACTTC
V gene: TRBV10-1; J gene: TRBJ2-3; D gene: .; clone size: .; CDR3 protein: CASGSGGTDTQYF; CDR3 DNA: TGCGCCAGCGGCTCTGGAGGCACAGATACGCAGTATTTT
V gene: TRBV4-2; J gene: TRBJ2-2; D gene: TRBD2; clone size: .; CDR3 protein: CASSQASGGLTGELFF; CDR3 DNA: TGTGCCAGCAGCCAAGCAAGCGGGGGGCTAACCGGGGAGCTGTTTTTT
V gene: TRBV5-8; J gene: TRBJ1-4; D gene: TRBD1; clone size: .; CDR3 protein: CASSIGQGATNEKLFF; CDR3 DNA: TGTGCCAGCAGCATAGGACAGGGGGCCACTAATGAAAAACTGTTTTTT
V gene: TRBV4-3; J gene: TRBJ1-1; D gene: TRBD1; clone size: once; CDR3 protein: CASSQVAGTGQTEAFF; CDR3 DNA: TGCGCCAGCAGCCAGGTCGCCGGGACAGGGCAGACTGAAGCTTTCTTT
V gene: TRBV5-1; J gene: TRBJ1-2; D gene: .; clone size: .; CDR3 protein: CASSLRQSNYGYTF; CDR3 DNA: TGCGCCAGCAGCTTAAGACAGTCTAACTATGGCTACACCTTC
V gene: TRBV5-1; J gene: TRBJ1-3; D gene: .; clone size: .; CDR3 protein: CASSLGGRAGNTIYF; CDR3 DNA: TGCGCCAGCAGCTTGGGGGGAAGGGCTGGAAACACCATATATTTT
V gene: TRBV30; J gene: TRBJ2-7; D gene: .; clone size: .; CDR3 protein: CAWKTGPSYEQYF; CDR3 DNA: TGTGCCTGGAAGACGGGCCCCTCCTACGAGCAGTACTTC
V gene: TRBV30; J gene: TRBJ1-2; D gene: .; clone size: .; CDR3 protein: CAWSAPRVANYGYTF; CDR3 DNA: TGTGCCTGGAGTGCCCCCCGGGTAGCTAACTATGGCTACACCTTC
V gene: TRBV23-1; J gene: TRBJ2-4; D gene: .; clone size: few; CDR3 protein: CASSQSRTVAKNIQYF; CDR3 DNA: TGCGCCAGCAGTCAATCAAGGACCGTAGCCAAAAACATTCAGTACTTC
V gene: TRBV2; J gene: TRBJ1-3; D gene: TRBD1; clone size: .; CDR3 protein: CASSGDRPGNTIYF; CDR3 DNA: TGTGCCAGCAGTGGGGACAGACCTGGAAACACCATATATTTT
V gene: TRBV27; J gene: TRBJ2-2; D gene: .; clone size: .; CDR3 protein: CASSLSRQGLAELFF; CDR3 DNA: TGTGCCAGCAGTTTATCCCGACAGGGACTGGCGGAGCTGTTTTTT
V gene: TRBV11-2; J gene: TRBJ2-7; D gene: TRBD2; clone size: .; CDR3 protein: CASSLGTGGLQTYEQYF; CDR3 DNA: TGTGCCAGCAGCTTAGGAACTGGGGGACTACAAACCTACGAGCAGTACTTC
V gene: TRBV5-6; J gene: TRBJ1-1; D gene: TRBD1; clone size: .; CDR3 protein: CASSLVRGQLNTEAFF; CDR3 DNA: TGTGCCAGCAGCTTGGTACGGGGACAGTTGAACACTGAAGCTTTCTTT
V gene: TRBV28; J gene: TRBJ2-3; D gene: .; clone size: .; CDR3 protein: CASSSLAVTQYF; CDR3 DNA: TGTGCCAGCAGTTCCCTAGCAGTTACGCAGTATTTT
V gene: TRBV27; J gene: TRBJ1-1; D gene: .; clone size: once; CDR3 protein: CASSPNTNGGTEAFF; CDR3 DNA: TGTGCCAGCAGTCCCAACACGAACGGGGGCACTGAAGCTTTCTTT
V gene: TRBV11-1; J gene: TRBJ2-7; D gene: TRBD1; clone size: .; CDR3 protein: CASSLGQPYEQYF; CDR3 DNA: TGTGCCAGCAGCTTGGGACAGCCCTACGAGCAGTACTTC
V gene: TRBV24-1; J gene: TRBJ2-1; D gene: TRBD2; clone size: .; CDR3 protein: CATSDQGTSGSMVQFF; CDR3 DNA: TGTGCCACCAGTGATCAGGGGACTAGCGGGAGCATGGTGCAGTTCTTC
V gene: TRBV18; J gene: TRBJ2-2; D gene: .; clone size: .; CDR3 protein: CASSPRELATGELFF; CDR3 DNA: TGTGCCAGCTCACCAAGGGAACTCGCCACCGGGGAGCTGTTTTTT
V gene: TRBV7-9; J gene: TRBJ2-7; D gene: .; clone size: .; CDR3 protein: CASSLVQGFDEQYF; CDR3 DNA: TGTGCCAGCAGCTTAGTACAGGGTTTCGACGAGCAGTACTTC
V gene: TRBV10-1; J gene: TRBJ2-3; D gene: TRBD2; clone size: .; CDR3 protein: CASSPLAGGLNTQYF; CDR3 DNA: TGCGCCAGCAGTCCTCTAGCGGGAGGGCTAAATACGCAGTATTTT
V gene: TRBV4-1; J gene: TRBJ2-5; D gene: .; clone size: .; CDR3 protein: CASSQDPGRETQYF; CDR3 DNA: TGCGCCAGCAGCCAAGATCCGGGGCGAGAGACCCAGTACTTC